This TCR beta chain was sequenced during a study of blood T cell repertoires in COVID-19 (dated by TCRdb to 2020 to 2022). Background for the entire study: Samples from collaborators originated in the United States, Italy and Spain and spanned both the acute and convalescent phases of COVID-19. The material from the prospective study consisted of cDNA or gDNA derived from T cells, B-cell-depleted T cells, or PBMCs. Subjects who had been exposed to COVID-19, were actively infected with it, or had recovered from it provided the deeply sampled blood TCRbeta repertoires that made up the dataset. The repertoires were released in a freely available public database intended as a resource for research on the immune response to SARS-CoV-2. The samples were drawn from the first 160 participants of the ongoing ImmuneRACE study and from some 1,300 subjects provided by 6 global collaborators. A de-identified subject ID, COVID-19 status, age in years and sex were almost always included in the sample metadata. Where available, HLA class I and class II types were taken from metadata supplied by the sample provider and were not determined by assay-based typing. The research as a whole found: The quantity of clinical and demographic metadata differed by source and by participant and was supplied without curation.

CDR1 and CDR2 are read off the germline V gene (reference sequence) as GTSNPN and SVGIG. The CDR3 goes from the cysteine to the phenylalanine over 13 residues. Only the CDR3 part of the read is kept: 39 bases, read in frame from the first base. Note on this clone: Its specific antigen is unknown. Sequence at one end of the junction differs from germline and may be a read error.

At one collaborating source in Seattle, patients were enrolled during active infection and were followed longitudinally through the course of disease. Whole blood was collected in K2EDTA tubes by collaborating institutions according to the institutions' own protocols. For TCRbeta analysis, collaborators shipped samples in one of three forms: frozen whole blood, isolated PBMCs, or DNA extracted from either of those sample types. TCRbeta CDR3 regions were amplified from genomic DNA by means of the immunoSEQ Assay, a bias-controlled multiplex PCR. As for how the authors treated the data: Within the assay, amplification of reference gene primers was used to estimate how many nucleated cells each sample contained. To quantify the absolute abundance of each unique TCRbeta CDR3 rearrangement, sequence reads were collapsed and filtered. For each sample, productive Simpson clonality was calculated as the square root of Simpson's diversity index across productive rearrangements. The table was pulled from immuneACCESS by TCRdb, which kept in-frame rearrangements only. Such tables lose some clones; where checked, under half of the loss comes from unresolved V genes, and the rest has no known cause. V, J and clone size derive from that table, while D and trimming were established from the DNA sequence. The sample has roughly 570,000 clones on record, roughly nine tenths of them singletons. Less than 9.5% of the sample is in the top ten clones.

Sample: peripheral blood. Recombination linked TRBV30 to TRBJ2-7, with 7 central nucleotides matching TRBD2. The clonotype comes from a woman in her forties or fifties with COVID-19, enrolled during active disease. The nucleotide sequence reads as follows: TGTGCCGGGAGGGGCCCCCTGGGGGGCGAGCAGTACTTC. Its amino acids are CAGRGPLGGEQYF.